The text below deals with one TCR beta chain. What this receptor recognizes is not known. Base quality data are lacking; no much larger clone is found one base away. This entry belongs to a study of human T cells and chemical hapten exposure (dated by TCRdb to the early 2020s). Broadly, across the study: For sensitization, 2% DPC in acetone was applied to a 2 cm by 2 cm area of upper inner arm skin. Patients additionally received weekly therapeutic DPC doses to the scalp throughout the roughly 25-week study period. Patch testing was done on the upper back using Finn chambers containing 0.01% DPC, and results were scored after 6 days according to International Contact Dermatitis Research Group standards. Most of the patients in the cohort were female, and the cohort covered alopecia areata with under or over 50% scalp involvement, alopecia totalis and alopecia universalis. Libraries were combined into a pool for sequencing, and differences in TCR yield between samples came mainly from small differences in library volumes within the pool. In alopecia patients, the study followed how the peripheral blood TCR repertoire changed in vivo over primary and secondary sensitization to diphenylcyclopropenone (DPC), a hapten. Patient blood was sampled pre-sensitization (week 0) and at 2, 6 and about 24 weeks after DPC sensitization. About 30 alopecia patients provided blood for TCR sequencing at one to four time points (pre-sensitization, 2, 6 and 24 weeks). Overall study outcomes, separate from this receptor: Compared with pre-sensitization or healthy control sets, expanded TCRs formed significantly more large CDR3 similarity clusters, which is consistent with antigen-driven responses. Patch test score was positively correlated with the number of PT1 expanded TCRs, with significance at thresholds 8, 16 and 32 but not at 4. DPC sensitization did not change how many TCRs were above 1 in 1000 frequency, and no evidence was found of alterations in global repertoire structure. All patients had alopecia, a presumed autoimmune disease, so their immune response might differ from that of healthy individuals. After repeated subsampling, the strength of the expansion versus patch-test correlation and the threshold at which it became significant changed.

The time point label here, explained by the study, means: patch test 2, 6 weeks after DPC sensitization. The treatment or condition label of this sample denotes: therapeutic diphenylcyclopropenone sensitization with weekly scalp DPC. At each patch-test visit, blood was drawn before the patch test was applied. To be eligible, patients had to be aged 18 to 70, diagnosed with alopecia and judged suitable for DPC therapy, while pregnant patients were excluded. Total RNA was isolated from unfractionated whole blood collected in Tempus Blood RNA tubes. From the germline V gene, CDR1 is SQVTM and CDR2 is ANQGSEA. The CDR3 sequence holds 12 residues, the cysteine and phenylalanine included. Only CDR3 DNA remains: 36 bases, in frame from the first base. V is pared back by 7 bases and J by 4 bases, with 13 bases lying between the germline termini. Receptor libraries were prepared by RACE. TCRdb names NextSeq 500 as the instrument used. During library preparation, unique molecular identifiers were attached to individual cDNA molecules so that TCRs could be counted quantitatively and reproducibly. From each blood RNA sample, both TCR alpha and TCR beta chains were sequenced. The paper's data handling went like this. Samples had a median of about 96,000 TCRs, with a range from roughly 20,000 to 700,000. V, J and CDR3 annotation of the TCR reads was performed with the Decombinator software suite. For the PS versus PT1 abundance plots, all samples were subsampled to the same number of TCRs (28,000). Expanded TCRs were defined as absent before sensitization and observed at least eight times at the 2-week time point. TCRdb trimmed the raw reads at Q25, called clones with MiXCR and kept productive beta chains. Rows with a matching CDR3 protein are joined into one entry that keeps the most common DNA and genes. The authors' filters were not applied to this entry. Here the sample has about 84,000 distinct CDR3 sequences; under 11% occur a single time. Around 5% of the sample is held by the ten biggest clonotypes.

The source material was whole blood, sampled in connection with sensitization to the hapten diphenylcyclopropenone (DPC). The sequence derives from a woman between 45 and 60 years old with alopecia areata. Some clones in this sample may be carry-over from other donors' samples. The receptor chain draws on TRBV29-1 and TRBJ1-2; D gene: possibly TRBD1, on 5 matching bases. CDR3 protein: CSGEGPGYGYTF. Read as DNA, the sequence is TGCAGCGGGGAGGGACCTGGCTATGGCTACACCTTC.